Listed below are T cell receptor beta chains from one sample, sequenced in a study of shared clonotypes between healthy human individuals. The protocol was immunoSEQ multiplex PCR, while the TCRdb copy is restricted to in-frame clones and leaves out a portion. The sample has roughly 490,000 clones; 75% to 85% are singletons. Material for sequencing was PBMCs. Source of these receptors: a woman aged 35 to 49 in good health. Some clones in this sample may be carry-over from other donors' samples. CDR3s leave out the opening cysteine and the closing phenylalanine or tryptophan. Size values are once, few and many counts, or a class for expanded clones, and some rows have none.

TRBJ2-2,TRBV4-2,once,ASSQAIRPEGAGELF
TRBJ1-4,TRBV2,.,ASSDPRQRRGVANEKLF
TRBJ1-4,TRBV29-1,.,SIPGQSNEKLF
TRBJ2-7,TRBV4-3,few,ASSQGTSGTYEQY
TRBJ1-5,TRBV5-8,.,ASSLRLQGQGPQH
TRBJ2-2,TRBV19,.,ASKTGTSEIGELF
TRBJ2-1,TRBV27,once,ASSARQSSYNEQF
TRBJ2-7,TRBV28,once,ASSSTPGSEQY
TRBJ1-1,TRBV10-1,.,ASSGALGTEAF
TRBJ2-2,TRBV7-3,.,ASSLNGGNTGELF
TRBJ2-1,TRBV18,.,ASSPRTGNSYNEQF
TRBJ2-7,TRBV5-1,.,ASSTGLAGGLIYEQY
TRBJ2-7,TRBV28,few,ASSFEIAGGFYEQY
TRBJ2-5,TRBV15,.,ATSFTTGVQETQY
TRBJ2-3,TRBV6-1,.,ASRRDSPDTQY
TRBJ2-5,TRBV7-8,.,ASSPVVQETQY
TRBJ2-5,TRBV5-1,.,ASSSVSGSGYETQY
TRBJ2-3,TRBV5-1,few,ASSFSGEADTQY
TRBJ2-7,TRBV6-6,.,ASSWTRFEQY
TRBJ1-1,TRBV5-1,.,ASSFSSGNTEAF
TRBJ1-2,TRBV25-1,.,ASSESRQGRSYT
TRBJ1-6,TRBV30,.,AWNVQRGSPLH
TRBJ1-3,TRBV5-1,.,ASSLQPGQGNSGNTIY
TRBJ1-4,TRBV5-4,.,ASGRVGEKLF
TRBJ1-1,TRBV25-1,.,ASSEGGAAEAF
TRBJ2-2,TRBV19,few,ATSRTSTGELF
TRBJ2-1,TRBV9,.,ASSVTGGSGRGYEQF
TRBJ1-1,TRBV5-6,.,ASSRGVTEAF
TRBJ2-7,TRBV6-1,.,ASSEVFPRLAEAYEQY
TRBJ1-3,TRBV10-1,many,ASPGDSSGNTIY
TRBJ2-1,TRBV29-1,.,SVDGVWEGTYNEQF
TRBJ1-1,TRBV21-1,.,ASSKETGTVNTEAF
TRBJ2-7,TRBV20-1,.,SASRSYEQY
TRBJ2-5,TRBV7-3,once,ASSLSVAGAETQY
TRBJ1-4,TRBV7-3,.,ASGLSSGQKNEKLF
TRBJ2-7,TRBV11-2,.,ASSLVATSASLYEQY
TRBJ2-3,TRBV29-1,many,SVEMTETSTDTQY
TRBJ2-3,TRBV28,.,ASMGGGGRDSTDTQY
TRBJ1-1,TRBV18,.,ASSLSGTGTEAF
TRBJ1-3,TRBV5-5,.,ASSGIRGPSGNTIY
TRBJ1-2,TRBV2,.,ASSGGRTGGFVSYGYT
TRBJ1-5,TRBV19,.,ASSPYREASNQPQH
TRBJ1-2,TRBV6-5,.,ASGDRIYGYT
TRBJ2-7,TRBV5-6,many,ASSLQRRGTYEQY
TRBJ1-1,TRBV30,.,AWRKSVNTEAF
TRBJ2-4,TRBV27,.,ASSFSSKNIQY
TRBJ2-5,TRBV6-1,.,ASSINVFPETQY
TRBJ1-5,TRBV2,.,ASSEIRTGQGQPQH
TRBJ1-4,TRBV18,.,ASSQGRAPTGEKLF